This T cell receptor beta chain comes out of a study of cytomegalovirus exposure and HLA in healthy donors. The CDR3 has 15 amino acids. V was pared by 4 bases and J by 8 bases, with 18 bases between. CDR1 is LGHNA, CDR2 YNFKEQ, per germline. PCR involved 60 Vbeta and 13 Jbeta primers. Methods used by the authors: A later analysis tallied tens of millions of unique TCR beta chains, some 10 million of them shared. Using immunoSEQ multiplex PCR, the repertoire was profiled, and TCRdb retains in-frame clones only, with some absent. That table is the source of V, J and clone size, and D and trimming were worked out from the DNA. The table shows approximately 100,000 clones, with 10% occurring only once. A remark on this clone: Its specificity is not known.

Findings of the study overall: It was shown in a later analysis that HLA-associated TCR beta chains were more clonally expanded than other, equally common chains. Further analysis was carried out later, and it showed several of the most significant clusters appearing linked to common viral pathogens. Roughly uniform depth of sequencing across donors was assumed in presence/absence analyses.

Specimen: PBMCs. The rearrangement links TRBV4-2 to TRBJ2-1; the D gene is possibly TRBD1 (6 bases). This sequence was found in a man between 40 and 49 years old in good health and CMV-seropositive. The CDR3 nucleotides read TGTGCCAGCAGCCTCAGTTGGGACATCAGATATGAGCAGTTCTTC. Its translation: CASSLSWDIRYEQFF.